This T cell receptor (beta chain) was identified in a study of blood T cell repertoires in COVID-19. Across the study: Acute and convalescent COVID-19 specimens originated in the United States, Italy and Spain. Nucleic acid was either cDNA or gDNA, and it came from T cells, B-cell-depleted T cells, or PBMCs.

As handled by the study authors: Quantification of nucleated cells was approximated via reference gene primer amplification. Profiled with immunoSEQ multiplex PCR; TCRdb holds only in-frame clones, not every one. The V and J calls and clone size were taken over from that table, and D and trimming were inferred from the DNA. The table records about 310,000 clones, about 90% of them present only once. V dropped 7 bases and J dropped 7 bases, with 20 bases sitting between them. This CDR3 is 15 amino acids long. CDR1 and CDR2 from the germline V gene are LNHDA and SQIVND (reference sequence). Participants spanned ages about 18 to 95 years and resided in roughly 26 US areas.

The TCR comes from a woman between 18 and 29 years old with acute COVID-19. The J gene is TRBJ2-1, the V gene TRBV19; a possible D gene is TRBD1 (6 bases). The sample consisted of PBMCs or T cells enriched from blood (not recorded which). The CDR3 reads CASTDRDTMGNEQFF. CDR3 nucleotide sequence: TGTGCCAGTACCGACCGGGACACAATGGGGAATGAGCAGTTCTTC.